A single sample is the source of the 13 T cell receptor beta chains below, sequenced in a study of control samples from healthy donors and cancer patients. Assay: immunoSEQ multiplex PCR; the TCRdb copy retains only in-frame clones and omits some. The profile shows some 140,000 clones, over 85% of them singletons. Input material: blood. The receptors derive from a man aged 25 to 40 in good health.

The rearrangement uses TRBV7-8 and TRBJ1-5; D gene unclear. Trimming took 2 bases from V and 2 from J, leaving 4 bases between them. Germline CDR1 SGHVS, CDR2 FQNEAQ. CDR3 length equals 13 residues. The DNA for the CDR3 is TGTGCCAGCAGCTTATCGGGCAATCAGCCCCAGCATTTT. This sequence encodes CASSLSGNQPQHF.

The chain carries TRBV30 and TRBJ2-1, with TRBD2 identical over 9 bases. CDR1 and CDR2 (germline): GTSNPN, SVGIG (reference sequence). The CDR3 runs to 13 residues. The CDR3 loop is CAMRTSVSQEQFF. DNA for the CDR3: TGTGCTATGAGGACTAGCGTATCCCAGGAGCAGTTCTTC.

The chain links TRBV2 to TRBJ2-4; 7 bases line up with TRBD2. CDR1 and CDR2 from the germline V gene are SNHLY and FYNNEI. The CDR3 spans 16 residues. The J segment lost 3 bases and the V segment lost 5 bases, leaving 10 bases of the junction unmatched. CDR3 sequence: CASSYAWREFKNIQYF. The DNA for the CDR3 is TGTGCCAGCAGTTACGCCTGGCGGGAGTTCAAAAACATTCAGTACTTC.

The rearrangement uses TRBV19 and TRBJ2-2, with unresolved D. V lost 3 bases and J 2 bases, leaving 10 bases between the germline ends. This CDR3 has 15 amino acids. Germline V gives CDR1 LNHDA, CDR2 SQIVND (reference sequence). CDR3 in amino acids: CASSIRRKNTGELFF. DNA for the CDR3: TGTGCCAGTAGTATTCGCAGAAAAAACACCGGGGAGCTGTTTTTT.

The CDR3 DNA follows: TGTGCCAGCAGTTTATCAAAACACAATCAGCCCCAGCATTTT. As protein: CASSLSKHNQPQHF. The J gene is TRBJ1-5, the V gene TRBV28; no reliable D call. The CDR3 length is 14 residues. V lost 1 base to trimming and J lost 3 bases, with 7 bases between them. The V gene's germline CDR1 is MDHEN and CDR2 SYDVKM.

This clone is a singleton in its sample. The CDR3 DNA follows: TGTGCCAGCAGTGTGACAGGGAACACCGGGGAGCTGTTTTTT. The encoded protein is CASSVTGNTGELFF. J is TRBJ2-2 and V is TRBV2; a possible D gene is TRBD1 (6 bases). Germline V gene data show CDR1 as SNHLY and CDR2 as FYNNEI. Trimming shortened V by 4 bases and J by 1 base, and 7 bases separated the two germline ends. This CDR3 is 14 amino acids long.

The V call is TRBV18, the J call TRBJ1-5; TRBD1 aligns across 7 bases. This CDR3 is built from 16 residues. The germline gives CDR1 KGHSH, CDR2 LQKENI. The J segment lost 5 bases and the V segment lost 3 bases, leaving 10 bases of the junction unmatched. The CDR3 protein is CASSPRIGQADQPQHF. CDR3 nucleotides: TGTGCCAGCTCACCGAGAATTGGACAGGCAGATCAGCCCCAGCATTTT.

CDR3 coding DNA: TGTGCCAGCAGCTTATGGGCCGGCGGTAATGAAAAACTGTTTTTT. Translation gives CASSLWAGGNEKLFF. The rearrangement uses TRBV7-9 and TRBJ1-4; D not certain. The germline V gene encodes CDR1 SEHNR and CDR2 FQNEAQ (reference sequence). Trimming cost V 2 bases and J 4 bases, with 11 bases left between them. The CDR3 contains 15 residues.

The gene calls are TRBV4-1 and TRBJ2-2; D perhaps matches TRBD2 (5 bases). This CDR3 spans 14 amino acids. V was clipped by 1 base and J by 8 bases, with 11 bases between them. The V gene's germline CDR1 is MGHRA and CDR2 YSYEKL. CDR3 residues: CASSQGALAGELFF. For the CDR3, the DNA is TGCGCCAGCAGCCAAGGCGCCCTAGCTGGGGAGCTGTTTTTT.

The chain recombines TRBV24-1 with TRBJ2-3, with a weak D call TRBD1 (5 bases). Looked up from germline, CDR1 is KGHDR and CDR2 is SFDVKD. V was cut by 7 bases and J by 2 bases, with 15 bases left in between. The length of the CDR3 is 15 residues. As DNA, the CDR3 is TGTGCCACCAGGTCGACAGACTTCCACACAGATACGCAGTATTTT. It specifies CATRSTDFHTDTQYF.

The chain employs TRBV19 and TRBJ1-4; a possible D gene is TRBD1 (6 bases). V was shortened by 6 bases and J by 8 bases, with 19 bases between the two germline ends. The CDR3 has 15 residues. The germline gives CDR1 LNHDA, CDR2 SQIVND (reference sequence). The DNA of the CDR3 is TGTGCCAGTAGAGGAGACAGGAATGCTATGGAAAAACTGTTTTTT. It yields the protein CASRGDRNAMEKLFF.

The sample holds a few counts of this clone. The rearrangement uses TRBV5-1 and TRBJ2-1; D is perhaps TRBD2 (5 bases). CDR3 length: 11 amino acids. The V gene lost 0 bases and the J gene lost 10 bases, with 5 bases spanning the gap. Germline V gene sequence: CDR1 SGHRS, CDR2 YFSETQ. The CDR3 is CASSLGREQFF. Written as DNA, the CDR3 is TGCGCCAGCAGCTTGGGGAGGGAGCAGTTCTTC.

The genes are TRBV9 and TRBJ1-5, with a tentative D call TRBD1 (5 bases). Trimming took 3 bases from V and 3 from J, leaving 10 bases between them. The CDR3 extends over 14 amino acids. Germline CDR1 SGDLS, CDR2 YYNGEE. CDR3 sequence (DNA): TGTGCCAGCAGCGCCGACAGCCTCAATCAGCCCCAGCATTTT. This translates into CASSADSLNQPQHF.